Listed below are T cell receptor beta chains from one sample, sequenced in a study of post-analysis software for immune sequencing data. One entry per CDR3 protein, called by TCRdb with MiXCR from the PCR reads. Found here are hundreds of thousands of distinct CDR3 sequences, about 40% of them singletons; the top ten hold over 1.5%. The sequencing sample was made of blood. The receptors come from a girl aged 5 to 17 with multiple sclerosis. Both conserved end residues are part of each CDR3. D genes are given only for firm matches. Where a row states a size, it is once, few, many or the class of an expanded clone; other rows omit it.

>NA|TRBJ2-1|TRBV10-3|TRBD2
TGTGCCGCGGGGGGCGAGACAGGAGAATCCAATGAGCAGTTCTTC
CAAGGETGESNEQFF
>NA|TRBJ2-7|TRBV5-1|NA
TGCGCCAGCAGCTTGGCCGCAAACGACGAGCAGTACTTC
CASSLAANDEQYF
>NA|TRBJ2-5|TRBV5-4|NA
TGTGCCAGCAGCTTGGCCGCGGGGGCAGAGACCCAGTACTTC
CASSLAAGAETQYF
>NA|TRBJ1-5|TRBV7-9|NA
TGTGCCAGCAGCTTGACAGAAAATCAGCCCCAGCATTTT
CASSLTENQPQHF
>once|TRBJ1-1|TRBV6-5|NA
TGTGCCAGCAGTTACCTGATAGAGAACACTGAAGCTTTCTTT
CASSYLIENTEAFF
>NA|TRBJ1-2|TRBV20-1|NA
TGCAGTGCCTCTAGCGACTATGGCTACACCTTC
CSASSDYGYTF
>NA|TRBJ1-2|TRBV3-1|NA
TGTGCCAGCAGCCAAGGCCCCGCGAGTCGCCACACCTTC
CASSQGPASRHTF
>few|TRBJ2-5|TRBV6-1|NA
TGTGCCAGCAGTGAAATTGGCAGGGGTGAGACCCAGTACTTC
CASSEIGRGETQYF
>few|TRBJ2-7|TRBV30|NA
TGTGCCTGGAGTCAACGACGACAGGCTCGGGACCCCTACGAGCAGTACTTC
CAWSQRRQARDPYEQYF
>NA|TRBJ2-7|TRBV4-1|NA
TGCGCCAGCAACCAAGATTGGGCAATCTCCTACGAGCAGTACTTC
CASNQDWAISYEQYF
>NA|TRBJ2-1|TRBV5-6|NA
TGTGCCAGCAGCTTTGAGGTCAATGAGCAGTTCTTC
CASSFEVNEQFF
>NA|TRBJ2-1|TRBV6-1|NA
TGTGCCAGCAGCGCGGCGGGCGGGCGCTCCTACAATGAGCAGTTCTTC
CASSAAGGRSYNEQFF
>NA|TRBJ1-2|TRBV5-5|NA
TGTGCCAGCAGCTGGGGTCCAAGACAGGCCTATGGCTACACCTTC
CASSWGPRQAYGYTF
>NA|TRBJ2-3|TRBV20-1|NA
TGCAGTGCTAGAAAGGGTTCTAGCACAGATACGCAGTATTTT
CSARKGSSTDTQYF
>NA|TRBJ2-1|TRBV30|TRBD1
TGTGCCTGGAGTGTAGGGGGCCCAAGCGACAATGAGCAGTTCTTC
CAWSVGGPSDNEQFF
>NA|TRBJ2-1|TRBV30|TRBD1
TGTGCCTGGGGGACAGGAGGACACAATGAGCAGTTCTTC
CAWGTGGHNEQFF
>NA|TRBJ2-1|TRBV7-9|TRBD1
TGTGCCAGCAGCCCCCCGGGACAGATTTACAATGAGCAGTTCTTC
CASSPPGQIYNEQFF
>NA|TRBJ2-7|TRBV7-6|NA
TGTGCCAGCAGCTTATTCAGCGGCGTCCCCTACGAGCAGTACTTC
CASSLFSGVPYEQYF
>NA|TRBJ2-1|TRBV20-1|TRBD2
TGCAGTGCTAGTCCCTGGGGGGAGGGGTATGAGCAGTTCTTC
CSASPWGEGYEQFF
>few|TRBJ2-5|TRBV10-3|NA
TGTGCCATCAGTGAGGGGGGCCGGGAGACCCAGTACTTC
CAISEGGRETQYF
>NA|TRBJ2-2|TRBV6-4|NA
TGTGCCAGCAGAACGTCCGGGGATACCGGGGAGCTGTTTTTT
CASRTSGDTGELFF
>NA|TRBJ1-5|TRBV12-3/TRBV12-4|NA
TGTGCCAGCAGCTTCGGGGTTGGCAATCAGCCCCAGCATTTT
CASSFGVGNQPQHF
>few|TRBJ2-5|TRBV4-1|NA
TGCGCCAGCAGCCATGGGGTCCAAGAGACCCAGTACTTC
CASSHGVQETQYF
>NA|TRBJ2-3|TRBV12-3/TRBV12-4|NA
TGTGCCAGCAGTGCAATTTCGGCGGAGAACACGCAGTATTTT
CASSAISAENTQYF
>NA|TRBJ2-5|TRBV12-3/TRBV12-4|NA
TGTGCCAGCAGTTCCGTTCCCAAAGGGACCCAGTACTTC
CASSSVPKGTQYF
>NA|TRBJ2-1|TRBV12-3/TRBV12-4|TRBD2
TGTGCCAGCAGTCCCCCCGGGACTAGCCAATCGAATGAGCAGTTCTTC
CASSPPGTSQSNEQFF
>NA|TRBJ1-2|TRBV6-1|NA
TGTGCCAGCAGGGAGCCAGGGAACTATGGCTACACCTTC
CASREPGNYGYTF
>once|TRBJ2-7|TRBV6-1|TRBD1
TGTGCCAGCAGTGAAGCGGACAGGCTACCTTACGAGCAGTACTTC
CASSEADRLPYEQYF
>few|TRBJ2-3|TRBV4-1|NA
TGCGCCAGCAGCCAAGTGGACCATAAAACGGATACGCAGTATTTT
CASSQVDHKTDTQYF
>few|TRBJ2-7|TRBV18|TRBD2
TGTGCCAGCTCACCACCGGGACTAGTAGGCTACGAGCAGTACTTC
CASSPPGLVGYEQYF
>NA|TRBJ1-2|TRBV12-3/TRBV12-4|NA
TGTGCCAGCAGTTTAACAGAGGGATATGGCTACACCTTC
CASSLTEGYGYTF
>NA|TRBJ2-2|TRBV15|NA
TGTGCCACCCTGGGAGGACTGAACACCGGGGAGCTGTTTTTT
CATLGGLNTGELFF
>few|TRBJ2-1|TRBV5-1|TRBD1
TGCGCCAGTAAACAGGGGCCCTCCTACAATGAGCAGTTCTTC
CASKQGPSYNEQFF
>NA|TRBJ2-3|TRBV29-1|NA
TGCAGCGTCCTAATACGCCTCCAGGGGGATACGCAGTATTTT
CSVLIRLQGDTQYF
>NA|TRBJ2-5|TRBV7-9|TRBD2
TGTGCCAGCAGCTTAGGTCCTAGCGGGACCCGAGAGACCCAGTACTTC
CASSLGPSGTRETQYF
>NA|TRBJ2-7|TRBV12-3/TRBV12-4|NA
TGTGCCAGCACCAGCGCGGTCTACGAGCAGTACTTC
CASTSAVYEQYF
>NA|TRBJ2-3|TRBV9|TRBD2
TGTGCCAGCAGCGGAGATCTAGCGGGCACAGATACGCAGTATTTT
CASSGDLAGTDTQYF
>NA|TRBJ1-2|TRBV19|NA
TGTGCCAGCGCCAGTAGGTACAGCCCTACATATGGCTACACCTTC
CASASRYSPTYGYTF
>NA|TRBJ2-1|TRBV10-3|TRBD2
TGTGCCATCAGTGAGGATAGCGGGGGGGGACAGTTCTTC
CAISEDSGGGQFF
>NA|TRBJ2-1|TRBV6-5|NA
TGTGCCAGCAGTTACTCGACGGGACCGTGGCTAGCTATTATGAGGGATGAGCAGTTCTTC
CASSYSTGPWLAIMRDEQFF
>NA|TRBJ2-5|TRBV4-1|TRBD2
TGCGCCAGCAGCCAAGCAGCAGCGGGAGAGGTTCAAGAGACCCAGTACTTC
CASSQAAAGEVQETQYF
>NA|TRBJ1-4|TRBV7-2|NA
TGTGCCAGCAGCTTCCGGGGGCTTAATGAAAAACTGTTTTTT
CASSFRGLNEKLFF
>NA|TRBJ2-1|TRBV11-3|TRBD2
TGTGCCAGCAGCTTAGATCAGGTTAGCGGGAGTACACACAATGAGCAGTTCTTC
CASSLDQVSGSTHNEQFF
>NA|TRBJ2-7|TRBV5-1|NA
TGCGCCAGCAGCCCCGAAGGCAGTCTCTCATACGAGCAGTACTTC
CASSPEGSLSYEQYF
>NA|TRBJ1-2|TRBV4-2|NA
TGTGCCAGCAACCAAGAGGCGGGCAGGAGTAACTATGGCTACACCTTC
CASNQEAGRSNYGYTF
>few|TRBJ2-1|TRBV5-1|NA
TGCGCCAGCAGCGTCGGGGACCTCTACAATGAGCAGTTCTTC
CASSVGDLYNEQFF
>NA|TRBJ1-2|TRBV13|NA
TGTGCCAGCAGCTTAAGTTCCCTCCAGCGTGGCTACACCTTC
CASSLSSLQRGYTF
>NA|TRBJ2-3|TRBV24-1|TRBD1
TGTGCCACCAGTGATTGGCAAGCGGACAGGGTCGCAGATACGCAGTATTTT
CATSDWQADRVADTQYF
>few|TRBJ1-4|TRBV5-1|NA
TGCGCCAGCAGCTTCGAAGGACGTAATGAAAAACTGTTTTTT
CASSFEGRNEKLFF
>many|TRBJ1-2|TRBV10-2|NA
TGCGCCAGCAGTGAGTCGACCGGGGAGAACTATGGCTACACCTTC
CASSESTGENYGYTF
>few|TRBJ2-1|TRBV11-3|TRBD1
TGTGCCAGCAGCTTATTCGGACAGGGGGATTACAATGAGCAGTTCTTC
CASSLFGQGDYNEQFF
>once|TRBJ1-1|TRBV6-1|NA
TGTGCCAGCAGTGACCCAACAGGGTTTCCCACTGAAGCTTTCTTT
CASSDPTGFPTEAFF
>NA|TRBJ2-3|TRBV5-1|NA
TGCGCCAGCAGCTCGAGACAGTCAACAGATACGCAGTATTTT
CASSSRQSTDTQYF
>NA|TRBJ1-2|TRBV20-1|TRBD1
TGCAGTGCTAGGGAATGGACAGGGGACTATGGCTACACCTTC
CSAREWTGDYGYTF
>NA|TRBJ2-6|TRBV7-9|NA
TGTGCCATCAGATCATTGGGACACTCTGGGGCCAATGTCCTGACTTTC
CAIRSLGHSGANVLTF
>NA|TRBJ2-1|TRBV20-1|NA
TGCAGTGCTAGACACCTCGGACCGGAGCAGTTCTTC
CSARHLGPEQFF
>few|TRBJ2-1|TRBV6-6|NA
TGTGCCAGCAGTGGGGGAGTCGTTGAGCAGTTCTTC
CASSGGVVEQFF
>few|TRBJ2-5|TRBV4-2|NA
TGTGCCAGCAGCCAAGATGGAGGGATCGGCGAGACCCAGTACTTC
CASSQDGGIGETQYF
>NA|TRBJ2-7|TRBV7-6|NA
TGTGCCAGCAGCTCCCATGATCCCTACGAGCAGTACTTC
CASSSHDPYEQYF